This TCR beta chain was documented in a study of beta chain features in type 1 diabetes. The authors reverse transcribed all of the isolated RNA, so sequencing captured expressed TCRB transcripts. Here immunoSEQ multiplex PCR was the method, and the copy in TCRdb shows in-frame clones only, minus some. The sample carries 200,000 to 250,000 clones, 9.5% to 13% recorded once. Overall study results and limits: In cDNA sequencing, cells with high TCR expression could be over-represented. VDJ junctions from patients with type 1 diabetes contained fewer insertions and more deletions.

Every sorted population was more than 95% pure. This clone turned up a few times. Its antigen is still unknown. Trimming stripped 5 bases from V and 0 bases from J, with 10 bases between. Germline CDR1 and CDR2: SGHNT and YENEEA. The CDR3 runs 14 residues. This clonotype was obtained from a man aged 18 to 29 in good health. This chain links TRBV11-3 with TRBJ1-2; D is unclear. Material: central memory CD4+ T cells from blood. The CDR3 DNA reads TGTGCCAGCAGCCCGGGCCCAGCTAACTATGGCTACACCTTC. Translation gives CASSPGPANYGYTF.